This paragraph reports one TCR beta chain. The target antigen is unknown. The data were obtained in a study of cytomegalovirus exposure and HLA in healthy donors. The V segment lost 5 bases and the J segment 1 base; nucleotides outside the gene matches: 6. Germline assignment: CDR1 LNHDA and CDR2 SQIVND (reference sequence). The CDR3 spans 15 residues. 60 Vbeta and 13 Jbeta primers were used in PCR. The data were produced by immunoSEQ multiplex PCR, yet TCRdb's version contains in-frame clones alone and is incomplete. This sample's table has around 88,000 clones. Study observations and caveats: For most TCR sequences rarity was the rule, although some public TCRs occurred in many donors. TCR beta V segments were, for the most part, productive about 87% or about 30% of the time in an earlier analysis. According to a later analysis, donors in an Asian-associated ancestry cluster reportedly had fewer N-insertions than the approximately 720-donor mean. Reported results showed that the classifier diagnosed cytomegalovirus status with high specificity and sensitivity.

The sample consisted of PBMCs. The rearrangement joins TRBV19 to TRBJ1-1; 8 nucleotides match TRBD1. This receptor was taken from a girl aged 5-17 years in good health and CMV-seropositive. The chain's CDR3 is CASSYRGMGNTEAFF. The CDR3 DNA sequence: TGTGCCAGTAGTTACAGGGGGATGGGGAACACTGAAGCTTTCTTT.